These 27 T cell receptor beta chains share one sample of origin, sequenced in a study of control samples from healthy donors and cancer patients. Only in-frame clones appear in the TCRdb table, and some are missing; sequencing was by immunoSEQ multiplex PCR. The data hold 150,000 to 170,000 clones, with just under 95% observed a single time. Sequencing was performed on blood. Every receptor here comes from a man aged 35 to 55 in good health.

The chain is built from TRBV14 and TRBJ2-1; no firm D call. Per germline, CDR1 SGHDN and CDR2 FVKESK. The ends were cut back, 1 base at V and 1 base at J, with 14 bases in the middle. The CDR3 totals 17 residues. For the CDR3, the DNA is TGTGCCAGCAGCCAAGGGTTTATCGGGCAATCCTACAATGAGCAGTTCTTC. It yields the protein CASSQGFIGQSYNEQFF.

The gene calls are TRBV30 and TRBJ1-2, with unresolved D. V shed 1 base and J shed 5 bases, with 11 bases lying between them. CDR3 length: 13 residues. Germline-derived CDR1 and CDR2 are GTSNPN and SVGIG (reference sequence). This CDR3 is CAWSETGWYGYTF. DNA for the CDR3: TGTGCCTGGAGTGAAACGGGGTGGTATGGCTACACCTTC.

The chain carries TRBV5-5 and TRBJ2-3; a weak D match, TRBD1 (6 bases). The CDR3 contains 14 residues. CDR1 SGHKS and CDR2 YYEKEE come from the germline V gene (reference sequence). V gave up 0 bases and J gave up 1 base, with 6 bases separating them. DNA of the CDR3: TGTGCCAGCAGCTTGGGGACAGGCACAGATACGCAGTATTTT. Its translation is CASSLGTGTDTQYF.

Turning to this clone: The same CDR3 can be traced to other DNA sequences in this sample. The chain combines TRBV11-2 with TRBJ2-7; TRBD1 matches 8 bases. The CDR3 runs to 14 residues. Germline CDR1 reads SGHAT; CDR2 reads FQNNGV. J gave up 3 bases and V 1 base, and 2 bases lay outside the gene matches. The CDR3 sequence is CASSLGQGNYEQYF. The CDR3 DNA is TGTGCCAGCAGCTTAGGACAGGGGAACTACGAGCAGTACTTC.

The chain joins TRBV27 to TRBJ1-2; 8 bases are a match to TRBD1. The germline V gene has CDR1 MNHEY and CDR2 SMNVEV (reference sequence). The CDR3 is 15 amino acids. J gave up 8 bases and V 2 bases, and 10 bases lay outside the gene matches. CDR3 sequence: CASSLSGRGLWGYTF. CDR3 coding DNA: TGTGCCAGCAGTTTAAGTGGCAGGGGGCTTTGGGGCTACACCTTC.

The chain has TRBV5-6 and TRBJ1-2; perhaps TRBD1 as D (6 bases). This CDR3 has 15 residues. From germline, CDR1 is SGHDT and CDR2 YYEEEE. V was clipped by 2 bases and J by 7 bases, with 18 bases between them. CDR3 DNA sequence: TGTGCCAGCAGCTTAGGCCAGGGGAGGATTGGTGGCTACACCTTC. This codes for CASSLGQGRIGGYTF.

The CDR3 protein is CASSSLWGSTEAFF. In nucleotides, the CDR3 is TGTGCCAGCAGCTCCCTATGGGGGAGCACTGAAGCTTTCTTT. The chain joins TRBV11-2 to TRBJ1-1, with D maybe TRBD1 (5 bases). Germline-derived CDR1 and CDR2 are SGHAT and FQNNGV. This CDR3 is built from 14 residues. V lost 4 bases and J lost 4, with 13 bases in between. Full variable domain (rest looked up from reference TRBV11-2 and TRBJ1-1): EAGVAQSPRYKIIEKRQSVAFWCNPISGHATLYWYQQILGQGPKLLIQFQNNGVVDDSQLPKDRFSAERLKGVDSTLKIQPAKLEDSAVYLCASSSLWGSTEAFFGQGTRLTVV.

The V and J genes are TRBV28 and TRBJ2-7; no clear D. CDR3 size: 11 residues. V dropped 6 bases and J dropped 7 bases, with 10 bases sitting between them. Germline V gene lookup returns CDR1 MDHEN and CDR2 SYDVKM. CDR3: CASSDPREQYF. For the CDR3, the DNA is TGTGCCAGCAGCGACCCGAGGGAGCAGTACTTC.

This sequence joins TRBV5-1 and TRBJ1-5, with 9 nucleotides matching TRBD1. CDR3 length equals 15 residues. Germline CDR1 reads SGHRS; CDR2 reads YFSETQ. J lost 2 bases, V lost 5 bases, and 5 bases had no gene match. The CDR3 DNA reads TGCGCCAGCAGATTGACAGGGGGAGGCAATCAGCCCCAGCATTTT. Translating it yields CASRLTGGGNQPQHF.

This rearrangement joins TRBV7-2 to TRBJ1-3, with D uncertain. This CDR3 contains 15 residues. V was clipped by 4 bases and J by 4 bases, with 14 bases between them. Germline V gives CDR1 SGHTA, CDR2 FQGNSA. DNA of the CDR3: TGTGCCAGCAGCTCCGAAGTGGCAGGAGGAAACACCATATATTTT. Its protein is CASSSEVAGGNTIYF.

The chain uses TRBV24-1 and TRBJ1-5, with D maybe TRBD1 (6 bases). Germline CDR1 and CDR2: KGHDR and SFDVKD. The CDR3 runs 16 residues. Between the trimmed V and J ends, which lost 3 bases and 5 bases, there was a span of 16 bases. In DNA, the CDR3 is TGTGCCACCAGTGATGCCGGGACCGGGGGGCATCAGCCCCAGCATTTT. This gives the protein CATSDAGTGGHQPQHF.

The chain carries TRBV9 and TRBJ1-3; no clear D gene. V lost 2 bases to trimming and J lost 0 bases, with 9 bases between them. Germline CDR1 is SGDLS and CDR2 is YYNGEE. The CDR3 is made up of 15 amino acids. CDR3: CASSVGESSGNTIYF. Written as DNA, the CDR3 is TGTGCCAGCAGCGTTGGGGAAAGCTCTGGAAACACCATATATTTT.

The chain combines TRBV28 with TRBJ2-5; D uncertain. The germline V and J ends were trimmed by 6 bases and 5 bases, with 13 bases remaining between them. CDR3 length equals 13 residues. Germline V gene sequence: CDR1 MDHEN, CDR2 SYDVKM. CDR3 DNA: TGTGCCAGCAGGCCTGGAAGCGAGGAGACCCAGTACTTC. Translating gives CASRPGSEETQYF.

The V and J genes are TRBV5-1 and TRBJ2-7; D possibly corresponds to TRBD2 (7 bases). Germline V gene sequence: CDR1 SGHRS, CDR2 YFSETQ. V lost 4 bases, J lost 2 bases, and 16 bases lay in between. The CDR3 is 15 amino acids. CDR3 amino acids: CASSKVAGAAYEQYF. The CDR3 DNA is TGCGCCAGCAGCAAAGTGGCGGGGGCCGCCTACGAGCAGTACTTC.

The CDR3 sequence: CSARNNYGYTF. The DNA for the CDR3 is TGCAGTGCTAGAAATAACTATGGCTACACCTTC. V gene TRBV20-1 combines with J gene TRBJ1-2; unclear D gene. The ends were cut back, 2 bases at V and 1 base at J, with 2 bases in the middle. Germline V CDR1 and CDR2: DFQATT, SNEGSKA (reference sequence). The CDR3 extends over 11 amino acids.

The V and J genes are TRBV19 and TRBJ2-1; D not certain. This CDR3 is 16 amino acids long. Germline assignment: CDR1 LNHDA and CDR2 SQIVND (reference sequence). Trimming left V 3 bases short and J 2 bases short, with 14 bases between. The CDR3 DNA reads TGTGCCAGTAGTATTATGGGGATAGAGGCCTACAATGAGCAGTTCTTC. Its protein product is CASSIMGIEAYNEQFF.

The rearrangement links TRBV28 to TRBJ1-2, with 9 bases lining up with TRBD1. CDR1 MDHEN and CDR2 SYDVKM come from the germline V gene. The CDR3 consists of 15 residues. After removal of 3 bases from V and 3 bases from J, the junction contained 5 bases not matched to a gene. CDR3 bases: TGTGCCAGCAGTTTGCCCGGGACAGGGCACTATGGCTACACCTTC. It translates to CASSLPGTGHYGYTF.

The CDR3 loop is CASSQVLAGGNNEQFF. CDR3 in DNA: TGCGCCAGCAGCCAGGTACTAGCGGGGGGTAACAATGAGCAGTTCTTC. The V gene is TRBV4-3, the J gene TRBJ2-1; 12 bases are shared with TRBD2. The trim removed 3 bases at V and 5 bases at J, leaving 5 bases unmatched. The CDR3 contains 16 residues. Germline V gene sequence: CDR1 LGHNA, CDR2 YSLEER.

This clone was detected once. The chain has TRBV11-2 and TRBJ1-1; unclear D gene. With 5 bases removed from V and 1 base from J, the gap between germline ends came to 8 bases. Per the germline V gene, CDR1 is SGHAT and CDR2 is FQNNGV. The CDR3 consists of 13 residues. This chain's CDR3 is CASSPVSNTEAFF. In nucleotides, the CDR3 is TGTGCCAGCAGCCCGGTTTCGAACACTGAAGCTTTCTTT.

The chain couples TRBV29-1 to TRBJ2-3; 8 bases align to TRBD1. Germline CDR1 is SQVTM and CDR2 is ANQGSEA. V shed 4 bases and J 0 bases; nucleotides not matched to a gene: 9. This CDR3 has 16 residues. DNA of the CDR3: TGCAGCGTTGCTTACACGACAGGGGATAGCACAGATACGCAGTATTTT. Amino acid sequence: CSVAYTTGDSTDTQYF.

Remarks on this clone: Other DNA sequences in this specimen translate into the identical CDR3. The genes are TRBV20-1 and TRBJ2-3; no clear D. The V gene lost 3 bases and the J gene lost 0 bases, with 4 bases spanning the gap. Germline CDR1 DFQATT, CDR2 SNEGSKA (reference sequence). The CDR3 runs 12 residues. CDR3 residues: CSASSSTDTQYF. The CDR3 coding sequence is TGCAGTGCTAGTAGCAGCACAGATACGCAGTATTTT.

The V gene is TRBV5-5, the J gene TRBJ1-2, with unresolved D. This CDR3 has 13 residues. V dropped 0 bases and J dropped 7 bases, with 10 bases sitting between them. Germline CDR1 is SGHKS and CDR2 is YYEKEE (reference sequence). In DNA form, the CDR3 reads TGTGCCAGCAGCTTGGAGGGCAGCGTTGGCTACACCTTC. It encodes CASSLEGSVGYTF. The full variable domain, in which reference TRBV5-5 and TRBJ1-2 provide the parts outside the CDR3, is DAGVTQSPTHLIKTRGQQVTLRCSPISGHKSVSWYQQVLGQGPQFIFQYYEKEERGRGNFPDRFSARQFPNYSSELNVNALLLGDSALYLCASSLEGSVGYTFGSGTRLTVV.

CDR3 nucleotide sequence: TGTGCCAGCAGTTTTGGGAAGACCTACGAGCAGTACTTC. Translating it yields CASSFGKTYEQYF. The chain has TRBV27 and TRBJ2-7, with no clear D. V was clipped by 3 bases and J by 2 bases, with 8 bases between them. Germline V lookup: CDR1 MNHEY, CDR2 SMNVEV (reference sequence). The CDR3 spans 13 residues.

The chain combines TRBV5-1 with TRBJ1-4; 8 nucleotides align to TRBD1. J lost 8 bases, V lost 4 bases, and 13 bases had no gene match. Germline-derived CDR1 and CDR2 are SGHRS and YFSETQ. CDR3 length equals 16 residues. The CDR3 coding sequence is TGCGCCAGCAGCCTTGGACAGGGAGGGATAGGGGAAAAACTGTTTTTT. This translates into CASSLGQGGIGEKLFF. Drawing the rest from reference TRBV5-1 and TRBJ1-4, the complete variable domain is KAGVTQTPRYLIKTRGQQVTLSCSPISGHRSVSWYQQTPGQGLQFLFEYFSETQRNKGNFPGRFSGRQFSNSRSEMNVSTLELGDSALYLCASSLGQGGIGEKLFFGSGTQLSVL.

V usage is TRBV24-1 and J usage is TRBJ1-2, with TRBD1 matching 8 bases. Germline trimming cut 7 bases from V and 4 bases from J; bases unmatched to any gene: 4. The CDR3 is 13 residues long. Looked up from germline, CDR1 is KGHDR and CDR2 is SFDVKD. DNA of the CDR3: TGTGCCACCAGCCAGGGGGCCGGCTATGGCTACACCTTC. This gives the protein CATSQGAGYGYTF.

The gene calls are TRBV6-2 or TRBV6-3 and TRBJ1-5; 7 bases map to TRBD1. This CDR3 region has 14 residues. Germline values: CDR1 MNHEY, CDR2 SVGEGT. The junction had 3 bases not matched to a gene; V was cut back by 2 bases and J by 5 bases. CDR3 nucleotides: TGTGCCAGCAGTTACGTCAGGGGGGATCAGCCCCAGCATTTT. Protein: CASSYVRGDQPQHF.

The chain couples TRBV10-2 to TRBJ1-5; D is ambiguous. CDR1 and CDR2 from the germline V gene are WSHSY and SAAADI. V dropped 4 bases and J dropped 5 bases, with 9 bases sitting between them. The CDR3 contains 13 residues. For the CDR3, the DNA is TGCGCCAGCAGTGTGGCGCGGGATCAGCCCCAGCATTTT. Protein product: CASSVARDQPQHF.